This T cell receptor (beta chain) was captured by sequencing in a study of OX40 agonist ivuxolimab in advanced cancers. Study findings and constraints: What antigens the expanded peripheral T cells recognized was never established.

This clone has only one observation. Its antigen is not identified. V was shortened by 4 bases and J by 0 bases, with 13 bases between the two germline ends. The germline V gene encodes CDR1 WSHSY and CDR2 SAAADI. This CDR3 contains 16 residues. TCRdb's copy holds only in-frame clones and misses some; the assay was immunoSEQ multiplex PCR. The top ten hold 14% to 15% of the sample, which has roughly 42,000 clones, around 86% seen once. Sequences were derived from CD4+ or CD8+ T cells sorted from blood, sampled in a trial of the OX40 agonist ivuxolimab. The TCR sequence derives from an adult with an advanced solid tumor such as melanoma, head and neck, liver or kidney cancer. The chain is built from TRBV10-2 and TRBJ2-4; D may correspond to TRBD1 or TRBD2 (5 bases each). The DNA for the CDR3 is TGCGCCAGCAGTGTTGGGGAAGGGACAGCCAAAAACATTCAGTACTTC. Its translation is CASSVGEGTAKNIQYF.